The 18 T cell receptor beta chains below come from one sample, sequenced in a study of blood T cell repertoires in COVID-19. Using immunoSEQ multiplex PCR, the repertoire was profiled, and TCRdb retains in-frame clones only, with some absent. The sample has 30,000 to 40,000 clones, about 84% seen once; the top ten hold just over 3%. Sequencing was carried out using peripheral blood. These receptor sequences come from a man in his 70s with COVID-19, enrolled during active disease.

This sequence joins TRBV6-6 and TRBJ2-1, with TRBD1 matching 7 bases. The CDR3 extends over 17 amino acids. V shed 5 bases, J shed 0 bases, and the junction held 10 bases outside the gene matches. Germline CDR1 and CDR2: MNHNY and SVGAGI (reference sequence). The CDR3 spells CASSPRGQSSSYNEQFF. DNA for the CDR3: TGTGCCAGCAGTCCACGGGGACAGAGCAGCTCCTACAATGAGCAGTTCTTC.

The genes are TRBV6-6 and TRBJ2-1; D not certain. Germline loops: CDR1 MNHNY, CDR2 SVGAGI (reference sequence). The ends were cut back, 0 bases at V and 1 base at J, with 7 bases in the middle. The CDR3 consists of 15 residues. The CDR3 DNA sequence: TGTGCCAGCAGTTACTCGGCTCCTTCCTACAATGAGCAGTTCTTC. Translating gives CASSYSAPSYNEQFF.

The chain uses TRBV19 and TRBJ2-3; possible D gene TRBD1, 5 bases. V lost 4 bases to trimming and J lost 0 bases, with 11 bases between them. Germline CDR1 is LNHDA and CDR2 is SQIVND (reference sequence). The CDR3 consists of 15 residues. The CDR3 sequence: CASSSDRSSTDTQYF. The CDR3 DNA reads TGTGCCAGTAGTAGTGACAGAAGTAGCACAGATACGCAGTATTTT. Combining the CDR3 with reference TRBV19 and TRBJ2-3 gives the whole variable domain DGGITQSPKYLFRKEGQNVTLSCEQNLNHDAMYWYRQDPGQGLRLIYYSQIVNDFQKGDIAEGYSVSREKKESFPLTVTSAQKNPTAFYLCASSSDRSSTDTQYFGPGTRLTVL.

This chain uses TRBV7-3 with TRBJ1-5; 7 bases are shared with TRBD1. Germline-derived CDR1 and CDR2 are SGHTA and FQGTGA. The CDR3 extends over 14 amino acids. The ends lost 5 bases at V and 2 bases at J; junction bases unmatched: 3. This CDR3 is CASSPTGGNQPQHF. As DNA, the CDR3 is TGTGCCAGCAGCCCAACAGGGGGCAATCAGCCCCAGCATTTT.

This clone was picked up one time. The V gene is TRBV2, the J gene TRBJ2-2, with 10 bases lining up with TRBD2. The V segment lost 1 base and the J segment 6 bases; nucleotides outside the gene matches: 8. The CDR3 length is 17 residues. Per the germline V gene, CDR1 is SNHLY and CDR2 is FYNNEI. CDR3 residues: CASSEEVLLAGAGELFF. CDR3 sequence (DNA): TGTGCCAGCAGTGAAGAAGTCTTGCTAGCGGGAGCCGGGGAGCTGTTTTTT.

This chain connects TRBV7-9 to TRBJ1-6; no definite D call. V was shortened by 6 bases and J by 6 bases, with 12 bases between the two germline ends. The CDR3 runs 14 residues. CDR1 is SEHNR, CDR2 FQNEAQ, per germline (reference sequence). CDR3 nucleotides: TGTGCCAGCAGAACGACTGGATTTAATTCACCCCTCCACTTT. Its protein product is CASRTTGFNSPLHF.

The gene calls are TRBV5-5 and TRBJ1-6; D unclear. V was pared by 0 bases and J by 8 bases, with 6 bases between. The length of the CDR3 is 13 residues. Germline V gives CDR1 SGHKS, CDR2 YYEKEE (reference sequence). CDR3 protein: CASSLAGDSPLHF. The CDR3, as DNA: TGTGCCAGCAGCTTGGCCGGGGATTCACCCCTCCACTTT. Full variable domain (outside the CDR3, taken from reference TRBV5-5 and TRBJ1-6): DAGVTQSPTHLIKTRGQQVTLRCSPISGHKSVSWYQQVLGQGPQFIFQYYEKEERGRGNFPDRFSARQFPNYSSELNVNALLLGDSALYLCASSLAGDSPLHFGNGTRLTVT.

This clone has a single count. CDR3 sequence: CASSPPIRAGAYEQYF. In DNA form, the CDR3 reads TGTGCCAGCAGTCCGCCCATCCGGGCGGGAGCCTACGAGCAGTACTTC. The rearrangement uses TRBV27 and TRBJ2-7; TRBD2 matches 7 bases. Looked up from germline, CDR1 is MNHEY and CDR2 is SMNVEV (reference sequence). The CDR3 is made up of 16 amino acids. The junction had 12 bases not matched to a gene; V was cut back by 5 bases and J by 2 bases.

This clone came up once. J is TRBJ2-7 and V is TRBV27; TRBD1 aligns across 7 bases. The J segment lost 3 bases and the V segment lost 5 bases, leaving 4 bases of the junction unmatched. CDR1 is MNHEY, CDR2 SMNVEV, per germline (reference sequence). This CDR3 is 13 amino acids long. This CDR3 reads CASSARDSYEQYF. The CDR3 DNA is TGTGCCAGCAGTGCCCGGGACAGCTACGAGCAGTACTTC.

This chain uses TRBV5-6 with TRBJ1-1; 8 bases are a match to TRBD1. Per germline, CDR1 SGHDT and CDR2 YYEEEE. J gave up 1 base and V 3 bases, and 11 bases lay outside the gene matches. The CDR3 runs 17 residues. DNA of the CDR3: TGTGCCAGCAGCTCCCAAACCCGAGGGACAGGGAACACTGAAGCTTTCTTT. Translation gives CASSSQTRGTGNTEAFF. The variable domain in full, completed from reference TRBV5-6 and TRBJ1-1, reads DAGVTQSPTHLIKTRGQQVTLRCSPKSGHDTVSWYQQALGQGPQFIFQYYEEEERQRGNFPDRFSGHQFPNYSSELNVNALLLGDSALYLCASSSQTRGTGNTEAFFGQGTRLTVV.

This clone was recorded once. J is TRBJ1-1 and V is TRBV5-1; TRBD1 might be the D (5 bases). The germline gives CDR1 SGHRS, CDR2 YFSETQ. Trimming removed 0 bases from V and 6 bases from J, with 15 bases in between. The CDR3 contains 15 residues. CDR3 sequence: CASSLGSLSGPEAFF. The CDR3 DNA sequence: TGCGCCAGCAGCTTGGGGTCCTTATCAGGGCCTGAAGCTTTCTTT.

The rearrangement joins TRBV19 to TRBJ2-1; 7 bases fit TRBD2. Germline values: CDR1 LNHDA, CDR2 SQIVND (reference sequence). V lost 3 bases, J lost 8 bases, and 1 base stayed unmatched. The CDR3 loop spans 12 amino acids. The CDR3 spells CASSMLADEQFF. The DNA for the CDR3 is TGTGCCAGTAGTATGCTAGCGGATGAGCAGTTCTTC.

The V gene is TRBV7-9, the J gene TRBJ1-2; 8 positions match TRBD1. Germline CDR1 is SEHNR and CDR2 is FQNEAQ (reference sequence). The junction had 16 bases not matched to a gene; V was cut back by 5 bases and J by 11 bases. This CDR3 is 15 amino acids long. The CDR3 spells CASSPTIAGGPAYTF. The CDR3 coding sequence is TGTGCCAGCAGCCCCACCATAGCAGGGGGCCCGGCTTACACCTTC.

The DNA of the CDR3 is TGCGCCAGCAGCACCGGGACAGGGGGCAGTGGGTCTTTATCTAACTATGGCTACACCTTC. It codes for CASSTGTGGSGSLSNYGYTF. This chain uses TRBV5-1 with TRBJ1-2; 12 nucleotides line up with TRBD1. This CDR3 spans 20 amino acids. Per germline, CDR1 SGHRS and CDR2 YFSETQ. Trimming removed 4 bases from V and 0 bases from J; junction bases left unmatched: 16.

The gene calls are TRBV19 and TRBJ1-5; D is undetermined. The CDR3 spans 14 residues. The germline gives CDR1 LNHDA, CDR2 SQIVND (reference sequence). V lost 10 bases and J lost 6, with 19 bases in between. CDR3 sequence: CATTMGTLLQPQHF. CDR3 nucleotides: TGTGCCACCACGATGGGCACCTTACTTCAGCCCCAGCATTTT.

The V call is TRBV6-2 or TRBV6-3, the J call TRBJ2-4, with D perhaps matching TRBD2 (6 bases). The CDR3 has 14 amino acids. The V end was cut by 4 bases, the J end by 5 bases, with 12 bases between. The germline gives CDR1 MNHEY, CDR2 SVGEGT. As DNA, the CDR3 is TGTGCCAGCAGTTCCTGGGGAGGACAAAACATTCAGTACTTC. Translated: CASSSWGGQNIQYF.

The chain is built from TRBV29-1 and TRBJ2-1; D gene unclear. The CDR3 sequence is 15 residues long. V lost 5 bases and J lost 3, with 17 bases in between. Germline loops: CDR1 SQVTM, CDR2 ANQGSEA. In DNA, the CDR3 is TGCAGCGTTAATCGAGCGACCGGAGTCTACAATGAGCAGTTCTTC. Translation: CSVNRATGVYNEQFF.

This chain uses TRBV4-2 with TRBJ2-7, with D unresolved. Germline loops: CDR1 LGHNA, CDR2 YNFKEQ. The ends were cut back, 2 bases at V and 6 bases at J, with 8 bases in the middle. CDR3 length: 12 residues. The CDR3 loop reads CASSQTVREQYF. The DNA of the CDR3 is TGTGCCAGCAGCCAAACTGTTCGCGAGCAGTACTTC.